The source of this T cell receptor beta chain is a study of Ad26.COV2.S vaccination and SARS-CoV-2 variants. Overall study: The authors gave Ad26.COV2.S intramuscularly, either once or twice 56 days apart.

As for treatment: 15 to 20 received Ad26.COV2.S at low or high dose, single or two shots; 5 received placebo; per-sample allocation not given. On day 63 after the first injection, vaccine and placebo recipients gave samples. This clone was seen more than once but under ten times. Sequencing was performed with immunoSEQ multiplex PCR; in TCRdb, only in-frame clones are kept and a portion is missing. The sample lists around 270,000 clones, around nine tenths occurring once. The starting material was peripheral blood, obtained in a trial of Ad26.COV2.S vaccine versus placebo. The sequence was collected from a person between 18 and 60 years old who received the Ad26.COV2.S COVID-19 vaccine or a placebo.

The CDR3 here is CAISELQAGGNSPLHF. In DNA form, the CDR3 reads TGTGCCATCAGTGAGCTTCAGGCGGGGGGAAATTCACCCCTCCACTTT. This chain uses TRBV10-3 with TRBJ1-6; weak D call: TRBD1 (5 bases). V lost 2 bases and J 7 bases, leaving 15 bases between the germline ends. This CDR3 has 16 residues. Germline CDR1 is ENHRY and CDR2 is SYGVKD.